This T cell receptor beta chain appears in the sequencing data of a study of blood T cell repertoires in COVID-19. Overall study: The cDNA or gDNA used as material had been derived from T cells, B-cell-depleted T cells, or PBMCs.

Unmatched junction bases numbered 8, after V lost 4 bases and J lost 9 bases. Germline lookup yields CDR1 SGHRS and CDR2 YFSETQ. The CDR3 has 15 residues. Participant-reported clinical history was the basis for cohort assignment. The data were produced by immunoSEQ multiplex PCR, yet TCRdb's version contains in-frame clones alone and is incomplete. The sample has about 280,000 clones; around 83% are singletons. The V and J genes are TRBV5-1 and TRBJ2-1; TRBD2 matches 12 bases. This receptor was taken from a man aged 40-49 years who had been exposed to COVID-19. The sample comprised PBMCs or T cells enriched from blood (not recorded which). Here the CDR3 reads CASSPRTSGTSEQFF. CDR3 bases: TGCGCCAGCAGCCCCCGGACTAGCGGGACCTCTGAGCAGTTCTTC.